Listed here is a single T cell receptor (beta chain). This clonotype was seen a few times. Its specific antigen is unknown. No quality values exist for individual bases; no much larger clone is one base distant. These data come from a study of T-cell memory formation after mild COVID-19 (dated by TCRdb to about 2021). At the level of the whole study: Most TCR sequence clusters were specific to one of the two donors. T-cell clones expanding and contracting after mild COVID-19 in a couple of donors were tracked by longitudinal TCRalpha and TCRbeta repertoire sequencing. Two young, previously healthy adult volunteers, one female and one male, were included in the cohort.

Ficoll-Paque density gradient centrifugation was the method used to isolate PBMCs. Summary of the overall study and its limitations: Contracting CD4+ clones were located mainly in the CM and EM memory subsets, whereas CD8+ clones were found to be enriched in EMRA. Balanced CD4/CD8 phenotypes were observed for clones contracting from day 15 to 85, whereas a bias towards CD4+ was observed for a second wave of clones expanding from day 15 to 37. Some responding clones were detected in pre-infection memory, suggesting pre-existing cross-reactive memory T cells joined the SARS-CoV-2 response. SARS-CoV-2 specificity of the second-wave clones peaking on day 37 was not confirmed. Only a couple of mild cases were covered by the study, and larger cohorts that include severe cases with pre-infection samples were considered necessary.

The listed sequencing device is Illumina NovaSeq 6000. cDNA libraries for TCRalpha and TCRbeta were prepared by 5'RACE using constant-segment primers, with sample barcodes and unique molecular identifiers added. RNA was extracted from every sample with Trizol reagent. Libraries were amplified in two PCR steps, with a second sample barcode and Illumina TruSeq adapters added in the second step. The libraries were sequenced on an Illumina NovaSeq using 2 x 150 bp paired-end reads. Concerning the study's data processing: With migec v1.2.7, reads were demultiplexed and then collapsed into UMI-guided consensus sequences. Using mixcr v2.1.11, the UMI consensuses were aligned to TRA and TRB V and J templates and assembled into clonotypes. A clonotype was counted as expanded or contracted only when both edgeR and NoisET called the clonotype significant, with the noise models trained on biological replicates. For edgeR calls, the thresholds were a false discovery rate-adjusted p below 0.01 and a log2 fold-change of 1. As an exploratory analysis of dynamics, max-normalized trajectories of the 1000 most abundant clonotypes were examined with PCA combined with hierarchical clustering. Separately sequenced CD4+ and CD8+ repertoires were used to assign a CD4 or CD8 phenotype to each responding clone. TCRdb handled the public reads itself, with Q25 trimming in fastp and clone calling in MiXCR, and kept productive beta chains. CDR3 protein sequences are deduplicated, and each keeps its most common genes and DNA. TCRdb's processing, not the study's, gives the V and J calls here. This sample lists almost 550,000 distinct CDR3 sequences; 20% were detected once. The ten most abundant clones make up about 12% of the sample.

Based on the germline V gene (reference sequence), the CDR1 and CDR2 sequences are SEHNR and FQNEAQ. Trimming removed 4 bases from V and 2 bases from J, leaving 12 bases between the germline ends. CDR3 length: 15 amino acids, cysteine to phenylalanine. The retained sequence is limited to the CDR3, 45 bases, with the frame set at the first base. The chain couples TRBV7-9 to TRBJ2-4; no D gene call is confident. The TCR was taken from an adult woman who had mild COVID-19 (a few samples of this study predate the infection). The sample titles of this study are shuffled in the database, so cell type and time point are left out; the donor was told from shared clones. Sequencing was carried out using PBMCs or a T cell subset sorted from them (not recorded which). At the DNA level, the sequence is TGTGCCAGCAGCTCCGTTGACATGACCAAAAACATTCAGTACTTC. The encoded protein is CASSSVDMTKNIQYF. With the rest looked up from the reference TRBV7-9 and TRBJ2-4 genes rather than sequenced, the full variable domain is DTGVSQNPRHKITKRGQNVTFRCDPISEHNRLYWYRQTLGQGPEFLTYFQNEAQLEKSRLLSDRFSAERPKGSFSTLEIQRTEQGDSAMYLCASSSVDMTKNIQYFGAGTRLSVL.